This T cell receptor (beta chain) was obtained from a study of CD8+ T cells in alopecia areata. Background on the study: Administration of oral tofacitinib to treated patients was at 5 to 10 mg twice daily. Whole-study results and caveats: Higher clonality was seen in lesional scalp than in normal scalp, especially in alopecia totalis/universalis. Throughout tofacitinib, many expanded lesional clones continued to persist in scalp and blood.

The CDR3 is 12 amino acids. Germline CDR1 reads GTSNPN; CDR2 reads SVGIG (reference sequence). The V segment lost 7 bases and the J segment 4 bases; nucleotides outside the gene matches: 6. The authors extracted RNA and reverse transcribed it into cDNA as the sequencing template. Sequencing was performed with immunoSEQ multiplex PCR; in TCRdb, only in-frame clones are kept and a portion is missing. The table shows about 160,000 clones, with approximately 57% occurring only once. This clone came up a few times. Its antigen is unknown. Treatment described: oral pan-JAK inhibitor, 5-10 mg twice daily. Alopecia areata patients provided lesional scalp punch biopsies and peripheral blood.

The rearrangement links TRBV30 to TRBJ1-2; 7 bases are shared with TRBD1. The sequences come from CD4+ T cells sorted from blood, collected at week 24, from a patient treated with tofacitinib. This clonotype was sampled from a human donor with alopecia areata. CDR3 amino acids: CAFGQAFYGYTF. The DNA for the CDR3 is TGTGCCTTTGGACAGGCCTTCTATGGCTACACCTTC.